The 25 T cell receptor beta chains listed next were all sequenced from one sample in a study of OX40 agonist ivuxolimab in advanced cancers. Data came from immunoSEQ multiplex PCR; TCRdb stores just in-frame clones and leaves some out. The profile shows almost 70,000 clones, more than 70% of them singletons. The sequencing used CD4+ or CD8+ T cells sorted from blood, collected in a trial of the OX40 agonist ivuxolimab. These receptors all come from an adult with an advanced solid tumor such as melanoma, head and neck, liver or kidney cancer.

This rearrangement joins TRBV13 to TRBJ2-7, with 7 bases that match TRBD2. CDR3 length equals 15 residues. Germline values: CDR1 PRHDT, CDR2 FYEKMQ (reference sequence). V shed 5 bases and J 2 bases; nucleotides not matched to a gene: 9. As DNA, the CDR3 is TGTGCCAGCAGCCAAGGGACTATCCTACCCTACGAGCAGTACTTC. It encodes CASSQGTILPYEQYF.

The rearrangement uses TRBV2 and TRBJ1-4, with unresolved D. The CDR3 has 13 amino acids. The germline V gene has CDR1 SNHLY and CDR2 FYNNEI. V was pared by 5 bases and J by 5 bases, with 9 bases between. This CDR3 is CASSPAQNEKLFF. Written as DNA, the CDR3 is TGTGCCAGCAGTCCGGCTCAAAATGAAAAACTGTTTTTT.

The chain couples TRBV2 to TRBJ2-2, with 14 bases matching TRBD2. The V gene end was trimmed by 7 bases and the J gene end by 6 bases; junction bases not matched to a gene: 4. Per the germline V gene, CDR1 is SNHLY and CDR2 is FYNNEI. The CDR3 spans 15 residues. CDR3 amino acids: CASKGTSGSPGELFF. The CDR3 coding sequence is TGTGCCAGCAAAGGGACTAGCGGGAGTCCCGGGGAGCTGTTTTTT.

The chain combines TRBV13 with TRBJ1-1; D is uncertain. Trimming cost V 6 bases and J 4 bases, with 9 bases left between them. The CDR3 runs to 12 residues. Germline CDR1 reads PRHDT; CDR2 reads FYEKMQ (reference sequence). The DNA of the CDR3 is TGTGCCAGCAGGCGGGTTCGCACTGAAGCTTTCTTT. This sequence encodes CASRRVRTEAFF.

In DNA form, the CDR3 reads TGCGCCAGCAGTGAACGGGGGGGTAGCACAGATACGCAGTATTTT. It specifies CASSERGGSTDTQYF. This chain joins TRBV10-2 and TRBJ2-3; 8 bases map to TRBD2. J lost 0 bases, V lost 3 bases, and 2 bases had no gene match. Germline assignment: CDR1 WSHSY and CDR2 SAAADI. This CDR3 has 15 residues.

The CDR3 is CASSPSAKQSYEQYF. The CDR3 DNA sequence: TGTGCCAGCTCACCTTCGGCAAAACAGTCCTACGAGCAGTACTTC. The gene calls are TRBV18 and TRBJ2-7; no firm D call. This CDR3 is built from 15 residues. The germline CDR1 and CDR2 sequences are KGHSH and LQKENI. V lost 3 bases to trimming and J lost 1 base, with 13 bases between them.

The chain couples TRBV18 to TRBJ2-5, with a weak D call TRBD1 (6 bases). Germline V lookup: CDR1 KGHSH, CDR2 LQKENI. The CDR3 sequence is 13 residues long. V was clipped by 6 bases and J by 4 bases, with 12 bases between them. CDR3 in amino acids: CASSLGQRETQYF. For the CDR3, the DNA is TGTGCCAGCTCCCTAGGACAGCGAGAGACCCAGTACTTC.

The chain couples TRBV7-9 to TRBJ1-2, with a possible D match to TRBD1 (5 bases). This CDR3 contains 14 residues. Trimming shortened V by 0 bases and J by 4 bases, and 9 bases separated the two germline ends. Germline CDR1 reads SEHNR; CDR2 reads FQNEAQ (reference sequence). The CDR3 region is CASSLAGVVYGYTF. Written as DNA, the CDR3 is TGTGCCAGCAGCTTAGCAGGGGTCGTCTATGGCTACACCTTC. Combining the CDR3 with reference TRBV7-9 and TRBJ1-2 gives the whole variable domain DTGVSQNPRHKITKRGQNVTFRCDPISEHNRLYWYRQTLGQGPEFLTYFQNEAQLEKSRLLSDRFSAERPKGSFSTLEIQRTEQGDSAMYLCASSLAGVVYGYTFGSGTRLTVV.

The rearrangement uses TRBV6-1 and TRBJ1-1; D unresolved. The V and J ends lost 5 bases and 1 base respectively, with 14 bases between them. Germline V gives CDR1 MNHNS, CDR2 SASEGT. The CDR3 has 15 residues. The CDR3 DNA sequence: TGTGCCAGCAGTCCCCAAAATAACAGGAACACTGAAGCTTTCTTT. It specifies CASSPQNNRNTEAFF.

The chain joins TRBV7-2 to TRBJ2-7, with D unclear. This CDR3 contains 13 residues. V lost 2 bases and J 6 bases, leaving 11 bases between the germline ends. In germline, CDR1 is SGHTA, CDR2 FQGNSA. For the CDR3, the DNA is TGTGCCAGCAGCTTACCCAGAGTGGGCGAGCAGTACTTC. This sequence encodes CASSLPRVGEQYF.

J is TRBJ1-2 and V is TRBV7-9, with TRBD1 as a possible D gene (5 bases). Germline V gene data show CDR1 as SEHNR and CDR2 as FQNEAQ (reference sequence). Deletions cut 3 bases from V and 6 bases from J, with 14 bases between. The CDR3 length is 14 residues. The CDR3 protein is CASSFARGGNGYTF. CDR3 coding DNA: TGTGCCAGCAGCTTCGCCCGGGGCGGTAATGGCTACACCTTC.

The chain links TRBV6-1 to TRBJ2-5, with D possibly being TRBD1 or TRBD2 (5 bases each). The CDR3 runs to 16 residues. Deletions cut 0 bases from V and 2 bases from J, with 13 bases between. CDR1 MNHNS and CDR2 SASEGT come from the germline V gene. The chain's CDR3 is CASSEALGAGQETQYF. In DNA, the CDR3 is TGTGCCAGCAGTGAAGCGCTCGGGGCAGGACAAGAGACCCAGTACTTC.

This clone was detected a few times. The chain joins TRBV18 to TRBJ1-1; D might be TRBD1 (5 bases). V was shortened by 4 bases and J by 1 base, with 7 bases between the two germline ends. Germline loops: CDR1 KGHSH, CDR2 LQKENI. This CDR3 region has 13 residues. The CDR3: CASSRGGNTEAFF. The CDR3 DNA sequence: TGTGCCAGCTCACGTGGGGGGAACACTGAAGCTTTCTTT.

In its sample, this clone was seen once. Here the CDR3 reads CASSHSGQGGIDEQFF. Written as DNA, the CDR3 is TGTGCCAGCAGCCACTCCGGACAGGGGGGGATCGATGAGCAGTTCTTC. This chain connects TRBV13 to TRBJ2-1; 10 nucleotides align to TRBD1. Germline V gene sequence: CDR1 PRHDT, CDR2 FYEKMQ (reference sequence). CDR3 size: 16 residues. The ends lost 5 bases at V and 8 bases at J; junction bases unmatched: 12.

Turning to this clone: In this CDR3 the conserved last residue, phenylalanine or tryptophan, is missing, so a read error is likely. V and J are TRBV30 and TRBJ1-2; tentative D call: TRBD1 (6 bases). The V and J ends lost 8 bases and 9 bases respectively, with 28 bases between them. CDR1 is GTSNPN and CDR2 is SVGIG in the germline V gene (reference sequence). The CDR3 runs 15 residues. CDR3 nucleotides: TGTGCCAGCCGGGGGGCTAAGGGTACCATAGGGAGCTACACCCTC. Translation: CASRGAKGTIGSYTL.

The V and J genes are TRBV5-1 and TRBJ2-2; 10 nucleotides line up with TRBD2. Germline CDR1 is SGHRS and CDR2 is YFSETQ. The CDR3 extends over 16 amino acids. Trimming removed 3 bases from V and 6 bases from J; junction bases left unmatched: 8. The CDR3, as DNA: TGCGCCAGCAGCTCGCTAGCGGGAGTAGACTCCGGGGAGCTGTTTTTT. Protein: CASSSLAGVDSGELFF.

The gene calls are TRBV14 and TRBJ2-5, with D tentatively TRBD1 (5 bases). The J call is in doubt because the DNA end fits TRBJ2-7 better. Germline-derived CDR1 and CDR2 are SGHDN and FVKESK. This CDR3 is built from 14 residues. The CDR3: CASSQVTAPYEQYF. The DNA of the CDR3 is TGTGCCAGCAGCCAAGTGACAGCCCCCTACGAGCAGTACTTC.

The chain employs TRBV9 and TRBJ2-5; no firm D call. There are 14 residues in the CDR3. The V and J ends lost 0 bases and 2 bases respectively, with 8 bases between them. Germline V CDR1 and CDR2: SGDLS, YYNGEE. The CDR3 DNA sequence: TGTGCCAGCAGCGTAGGAATCCAACAAGAGACCCAGTACTTC. Amino acids: CASSVGIQQETQYF.

The rearrangement links TRBV19 to TRBJ1-4; D remains ambiguous. This CDR3 has 13 amino acids. The V end was cut by 1 base, the J end by 7 bases, with 7 bases between. Germline CDR1 and CDR2: LNHDA and SQIVND (reference sequence). CDR3 sequence (DNA): TGTGCCAGTAGTATAGTCAACAGTGAAAAACTGTTTTTT. As protein: CASSIVNSEKLFF.

This clone has more than one count but fewer than ten. This CDR3 reads CASSEGLSTEAFF. In DNA, the CDR3 is TGTGCCAGCAGCGAGGGCTTAAGCACTGAAGCTTTCTTT. J is TRBJ1-1 and V is TRBV18; no clear D gene. Looked up from germline, CDR1 is KGHSH and CDR2 is LQKENI. The CDR3 is 13 residues long. The V end lost 8 bases, the J end lost 4 bases, and 14 bases lay between the germline ends.

The chain carries TRBV5-4 and TRBJ2-5; D call uncertain. This CDR3 comprises 13 residues. V lost 0 bases to trimming and J lost 1 base, with 4 bases between them. The germline V gene encodes CDR1 SGHNT and CDR2 YYREEE (reference sequence). Here the CDR3 reads CASSLGVQETQYF. CDR3 DNA sequence: TGTGCCAGCAGCTTGGGGGTCCAAGAGACCCAGTACTTC.

The CDR3 here is CSVPGTVRGYTF. The CDR3 coding sequence is TGCAGCGTCCCTGGGACAGTAAGAGGCTACACCTTC. This chain uses TRBV29-1 with TRBJ1-2, with TRBD1 matching 7 bases. The CDR3 contains 12 residues. The junction had 9 bases not matched to a gene; V was cut back by 6 bases and J by 8 bases. Germline V gives CDR1 SQVTM, CDR2 ANQGSEA.

With respect to this clone: Sequence at one end of the junction differs from germline and may be a read error. The chain carries TRBV6-1 and TRBJ2-7, with 8 nucleotides matching TRBD1. There are 16 residues in the CDR3. The germline CDR1 and CDR2 sequences are MNHNS and SASEGT. The CDR3 region has the DNA TGTGCCAGCAGGGAAGCTACCGGGACAGGAGCCTACGAGCAGTACTTC. The encoded protein is CASREATGTGAYEQYF.

This clone came up a few times. The rearrangement uses TRBV6-1 and TRBJ2-7, with D perhaps TRBD1 (7 bases). The CDR3 is made up of 15 amino acids. The V and J ends lost 6 bases and 2 bases respectively, with 17 bases between them. CDR1 MNHNS and CDR2 SASEGT come from the germline V gene. The CDR3 bases are TGTGCCAGCAGGTGGAGGACAGGACTACCCTACGAGCAGTACTTC. Amino acids: CASRWRTGLPYEQYF.

The chain couples TRBV2 to TRBJ1-1; 8 bases line up with TRBD1. This CDR3 has 17 amino acids. The J segment lost 1 base and the V segment lost 9 bases, leaving 16 bases of the junction unmatched. Germline CDR1 SNHLY, CDR2 FYNNEI. CDR3 nucleotides: TGTGCCAGGGAGAGTACTCAGGCAGGGGGCAGGAACACTGAAGCTTTCTTT. It specifies CARESTQAGGRNTEAFF. The variable domain in full, with the rest retrieved from reference TRBV2 and TRBJ1-1, is EPEVTQTPSHQVTQMGQEVILRCVPISNHLYFYWYRQILGQKVEFLVSFYNNEISEKSEIFDDQFSVERPDGSNFTLKIRSTKLEDSAMYFCARESTQAGGRNTEAFFGQGTRLTVV.